This is a list of T cell receptor beta chains from one sample in a study of T-cell memory formation after mild COVID-19. A single record per CDR3 protein comes from TCRdb applying MiXCR to the 5' RACE reads. In the table there are roughly 130,000 distinct CDR3 sequences, about 5.9% of which are singletons. Sequencing was done on a sample of PBMCs or a T cell subset sorted from them (not recorded which). Every receptor here comes from an adult woman who had mild COVID-19 (a few samples of this study predate the infection). Cell type and time point are not known. CDR3s include the opening cysteine and the closing phenylalanine or tryptophan. Each record gives: D gene, J gene, V gene, clone size, CDR3 DNA, CDR3 protein. A D gene is named only where the DNA matches it firmly. Expanded clones get a size class; other rows say once, few or many, or leave the size out.

>TRBD2|TRBJ2-7|TRBV12-3/TRBV12-4|many
TGTGCCAGCAGTTTGATTAGTCTAGCGGGGTTTGGAGACCACGAGCAGTACTTC
CASSLISLAGFGDHEQYF
>.|TRBJ1-1|TRBV6-2/TRBV6-3|.
TGTGCCAGCAGTTACATGGACAGAGCTGCTTTCTTT
CASSYMDRAAFF
>TRBD1|TRBJ2-7|TRBV5-1|.
TGCGCCAGCAGCCCGCTGACAGGGCTTCACGAGCAGTACTTC
CASSPLTGLHEQYF
>TRBD2|TRBJ2-3|TRBV7-2|.
TGTGCCAGCAGCCCGGGACTAGTGCGGGCAGATACGCAGTATTTT
CASSPGLVRADTQYF
>TRBD1|TRBJ1-1|TRBV11-2|many
TGTGCCAGCAGCGCCACGTTGGACAGGGCGTTTGAAGCTTTCTTT
CASSATLDRAFEAFF
>TRBD1|TRBJ2-7|TRBV7-9|few
TGTGCCAGCAGCCCCCCCTGGAGGAGACAGGGATCCTCCTACGAGCAGTACTTC
CASSPPWRRQGSSYEQYF
>TRBD2|TRBJ2-5|TRBV20-1|few
TGCAGTGCTAGTCAGACTAGCGGGAGCGTGTGGCAAGAGACCCAGTACTTC
CSASQTSGSVWQETQYF
>TRBD2|TRBJ2-3|TRBV20-1|.
TGCAGTGCTAGAAACGCAGCGGGGGGCGCTAGCACAGATACGCAGTATTTT
CSARNAAGGASTDTQYF
>.|TRBJ1-1|TRBV7-9|many
TGTGCCAGCAGCTTTGGACATACGGATCGAGCTTTCTTT
CASSFGHTDRAFF
>.|TRBJ2-2|TRBV12-3/TRBV12-4|few
TGTGCCAGCAGTCCCTCCCGGGGTAGGGTTGACACCGGGGAGCTGTTTTTT
CASSPSRGRVDTGELFF
>TRBD2|TRBJ2-1|TRBV7-3|many
TGTGCCAGCAGCTTAACGACGGGACTAGCCTACAATGAGCAGTTCTTC
CASSLTTGLAYNEQFF
>TRBD2|TRBJ2-7|TRBV5-6|few
TGTGCCAGCAGCCCCCTCCTAGCGGGGGGCCAGCAGTACTTC
CASSPLLAGGQQYF
>.|TRBJ2-7|TRBV5-1|few
TGCGCCAGCAGCTTGGTCCCGGGGTCCTACGAGCAGTACTTC
CASSLVPGSYEQYF
>TRBD1|TRBJ2-7|TRBV18|.
TGTGCCAGCTCACGGGGGACAGGGGGCTTGACCTCCTACGAGCAGTACTTC
CASSRGTGGLTSYEQYF
>.|TRBJ2-3|TRBV7-2|many
TGTGCCAGCAGCTCCGACAGGCGAGGGTCAGATACGCAGTATTTT
CASSSDRRGSDTQYF
>TRBD1|TRBJ2-3|TRBV9|.
TGTGCCAGCAGCGGTGGACCGGGACAGGGTTTTAATACGCAGTATTTT
CASSGGPGQGFNTQYF
>.|TRBJ2-2|TRBV7-9|few
TGTGCCAGCAGCTTCTCCTACGTAGTTGGCACCGGGGAGCTGTTTTTT
CASSFSYVVGTGELFF
>.|TRBJ1-2|TRBV27|many
TGTGCCAGCAAAAACAGGGTTGGGACGCCAGGTGGCTACACCTTC
CASKNRVGTPGGYTF
>.|TRBJ2-7|TRBV5-1|few
TGCGCCAGCAGCTATGGGACGATGCCTACCTACGAGCAGTACTTC
CASSYGTMPTYEQYF
>.|TRBJ2-1|TRBV6-5|few
TGTGCCAGCAGTTACTCTATAGCGCGAAGCCTCTACAATGAGCAGTTCTTC
CASSYSIARSLYNEQFF
>.|TRBJ2-3|TRBV4-3|many
TGCGCCAGCAGCCCCGATAGCACAGATACGCAGTATTTT
CASSPDSTDTQYF
>TRBD1|TRBJ2-3|TRBV6-5|few
TGTGCCAGCAGCCTGGGACAGCGCCTCCGCACAGATACGCAGTATTTT
CASSLGQRLRTDTQYF
>TRBD2|TRBJ2-1|TRBV5-6|many
TGTGCCAGCAGTTGGACAGGGACTAGCGGGAGGGGGGAGTTCTTC
CASSWTGTSGRGEFF
>.|TRBJ2-1|TRBV30|few
TGTGCCTGGGGGGGGATTAGCGGTTTGTACAATGAGCAGTTCTTC
CAWGGISGLYNEQFF
>TRBD1|TRBJ1-1|TRBV5-1|few
TGCGCCAGCACATCAGGGGGAGAGGGCACTGAAGCTTTCTTT
CASTSGGEGTEAFF
>.|TRBJ2-7|TRBV6-1|many
TGTGCCAGCAGTGAATGGGCCTACGAGCAGTACTTC
CASSEWAYEQYF
>.|TRBJ1-2|TRBV5-1|.
TGCGCCAGCAGCTTGGAGACAGGTTATGGCTACACCTTC
CASSLETGYGYTF
>TRBD1|TRBJ1-5|TRBV11-2|few
TGTGCCAGCAGCTTAGGGGGGACAGGGAAGCATCAGCCCCAGCATTTT
CASSLGGTGKHQPQHF
>.|TRBJ2-6|TRBV20-1|few
TGCAGTGCTAGAGGCGGGGCGCCTGGGGCCAACGTCCTGACTTTC
CSARGGAPGANVLTF
>.|TRBJ2-2|TRBV10-3|once
TGTGCCATCACCCAGGACGGCTACACCGGGGAGCTGTTTTTT
CAITQDGYTGELFF
>.|TRBJ1-2|TRBV5-1|many
TGCGCCAGCAGCTTAGGGCAGGGTTCGGGCTACACCTTC
CASSLGQGSGYTF
>.|TRBJ2-5|TRBV20-1|few
TGCAGTGCTGATGCAGGGGTCGTAGAGACCCAGTACTTC
CSADAGVVETQYF
>TRBD1|TRBJ2-2|TRBV5-1|many
TGCGCCAGCAGCCCTGGGACAGTCACCGGGGAGCTGTTTTTT
CASSPGTVTGELFF
>.|TRBJ2-3|TRBV20-1|many
TGCAGTGAATGGTCAGGAGTCCCAGATACGCAGTATTTT
CSEWSGVPDTQYF
>.|TRBJ1-2|TRBV11-2|.
TGTGCCAGCAGCCCCGCGGACTATGGCTACACCTTC
CASSPADYGYTF
>TRBD2|TRBJ2-5|TRBV7-2|few
TGTGCCAGCAGCTTAGGACTAGCGGGATTCGGGGAGACCCAGTACTTC
CASSLGLAGFGETQYF
>.|TRBJ1-2|TRBV25-1|.
TGTGCCAGCAGTGGGGGCCCCAACGCGGACTATGGCTACACCTTC
CASSGGPNADYGYTF
>TRBD2|TRBJ2-2|TRBV12-3/TRBV12-4|many
TGTGCCAGCAGTTTCCGACTAGCGGCCACCGGGGAGCTGTTTTTT
CASSFRLAATGELFF
>TRBD1|TRBJ2-5|TRBV6-2/TRBV6-3|.
TGTGCCAGCAGTTATGTTCCCGCGGACAGGCCCGGGACCCAGTACTTC
CASSYVPADRPGTQYF
>TRBD2|TRBJ2-2|TRBV5-1|.
TGCGCCAGCAGCCCTAGCGGGGGGAACACCGGGGAGCTGTTTTTT
CASSPSGGNTGELFF
>TRBD1|TRBJ2-2|TRBV5-1|.
TGCGCCAGCAGCGAGGGACAGCCCGGGGAGCTGTTTTTT
CASSEGQPGELFF
>.|TRBJ2-7|TRBV27|many
TGTGCCAGCAGTAGGACAGCTCAAAGCTCCTACGAGCAGTACTTC
CASSRTAQSSYEQYF
>.|TRBJ1-1|TRBV5-6|few
TGTGCCAGCAGCTTGGGACGGGACACCGAAGCTTTCTTT
CASSLGRDTEAFF
>TRBD1|TRBJ2-7|TRBV5-1|few
TGCGCCAGCAGCGCACAGGGGGCTAATTACGAGCAGTACTTC
CASSAQGANYEQYF
>TRBD1|TRBJ1-2|TRBV4-1|few
TGCGCCAGCAGCCAACAACAGGGGGCTAACTATGGCTACACCTTC
CASSQQQGANYGYTF
>TRBD2|TRBJ2-1|TRBV7-9|few
TGTGCCAGCAGTCTCAGCGGGGAACCCTACAATGAGCAGTTCTTC
CASSLSGEPYNEQFF
>.|TRBJ2-1|TRBV7-9|many
TGTGCCAGCAGCTTAATGATTGCCAATGAGCAGTTCTTC
CASSLMIANEQFF
>TRBD2|TRBJ2-7|TRBV7-3|.
TGTGCCAGCCTCCTAGTGGCCGGGACTAGCGGGGTGGTCTGCGAGCAGTACTTC
CASLLVAGTSGVVCEQYF
>TRBD1|TRBJ2-7|TRBV6-6|.
TGTGCCAGCAGTCCCGGAGGGACAGGGGACTCCTACGAGCAGTACTTC
CASSPGGTGDSYEQYF
>.|TRBJ2-7|TRBV6-1|few
TGTGCCAGCAGTGAAGCGCGGTGGGGCGGGTTTGGCGAGCAGTACTTC
CASSEARWGGFGEQYF
>TRBD1|TRBJ2-1|TRBV2|many
TGTGCCAGCAGTGGTGACAGGGGCGGATTCAATGAGCAGTTCTTC
CASSGDRGGFNEQFF
>TRBD2|TRBJ2-5|TRBV11-1|few
TGTGCCAGCAGTAAAGGACTAGCGGGAGAGTGGGAGACCCAGTACTTC
CASSKGLAGEWETQYF
>TRBD2|TRBJ2-7|TRBV7-8|few
TGTGCCAGCAGCTTAGCCTTTAGCGGGACCTACTCCTACGAGCAGTACTTC
CASSLAFSGTYSYEQYF
>.|TRBJ1-5|TRBV20-1|.
TGCAGTGCCCGAGGGGCAGGCTTCCAGCCCCAGCATTTT
CSARGAGFQPQHF
>TRBD2|TRBJ2-1|TRBV5-8|few
TGTGCCAGCAGCTTGGATACTAGCGGTTCCCCTTCAGGGTTCTTC
CASSLDTSGSPSGFF
>TRBD1|TRBJ1-5|TRBV6-6|few
TGTGCCAGCAGAAGGTGGACAGGGTCCAATCAGCCCCAGCATTTT
CASRRWTGSNQPQHF
>TRBD2|TRBJ2-1|TRBV7-2|.
TGTGCCAGCAGACTATCCGCGGGGGGCCTTAATGAGCAGTTCTTC
CASRLSAGGLNEQFF
>.|TRBJ2-5|TRBV5-1|few
TGCGCCAGCAGCTTGGCACGGGTAGGGGAGACCCAGTACTTC
CASSLARVGETQYF
>TRBD2|TRBJ2-3|TRBV20-1|few
TGCAGTTTTAGGGGACTAGCGGGAGTCTCAGATACGCAGTATTTT
CSFRGLAGVSDTQYF